A single sample is the source of the 8 T cell receptor beta chains below, sequenced in a study of shared clonotypes between healthy human individuals. Data came from immunoSEQ multiplex PCR; TCRdb stores just in-frame clones and leaves some out. The sample consists of millions of clones, approximately 95% of them appearing once. Specimen: naive CD4+ T cells from PBMCs. The sample's subset: CD45RA+ positively selected. These receptors originate from a man aged 18 to 29 in good health. Some clones in this sample may be carry-over from other donors' samples.

This clone was picked up one time. The chain joins TRBV11-1 to TRBJ2-1; 9 positions match TRBD1. CDR1 is SGHAT, CDR2 FQDESV, per germline (reference sequence). The trim removed 5 bases at V and 4 bases at J, leaving 6 bases unmatched. The CDR3 is made up of 15 amino acids. CDR3 amino acids: CASSPGTGKYNEQFF. CDR3 in DNA: TGTGCCAGCAGCCCCGGGACAGGGAAATACAATGAGCAGTTCTTC.

This clone was counted once. Additional DNA sequences in this sample encode the identical CDR3. The V call is TRBV6-6, the J call TRBJ2-3; D possibly corresponds to TRBD2 (5 bases). CDR1 is MNHNY, CDR2 SVGAGI, per germline (reference sequence). The CDR3 is 12 residues long. Trimming shortened V by 6 bases and J by 5 bases, and 9 bases separated the two germline ends. The DNA for the CDR3 is TGTGCCAGCAGCCCAGGAGGAGATACGCAGTATTTT. It is translated as CASSPGGDTQYF.

In this sample, this clone turned up a few times. The chain carries TRBV14 and TRBJ1-1; D gene unclear. Trimming removed 0 bases at V and 11 bases at J, with 16 bases between. This CDR3 comprises 14 residues. The germline CDR1 and CDR2 sequences are SGHDN and FVKESK. CDR3 loop: CASSQDHDYPSAFF. CDR3 nucleotides: TGTGCCAGCAGCCAAGATCATGATTACCCATCGGCTTTCTTT.

The V call is TRBV11-3, the J call TRBJ1-5; D is possibly TRBD1 (5 bases). In germline, CDR1 is SGHNT, CDR2 YENEEA. V gave up 10 bases and J gave up 2 bases, with 9 bases separating them. The CDR3 consists of 12 residues. CDR3 sequence: CAIGGGNQPQHF. As DNA, the CDR3 is TGTGCCATTGGGGGTGGCAATCAGCCCCAGCATTTT. The complete variable domain, with remaining parts taken from reference TRBV11-3 and TRBJ1-5, reads EAGVVQSPRYKIIEKKQPVAFWCNPISGHNTLYWYLQNLGQGPELLIRYENEEAVDDSQLPKDRFSAERLKGVDSTLKIQPAELGDSAVYLCAIGGGNQPQHFGDGTRLSIL.

The chain uses TRBV5-8 and TRBJ1-2; a weak D match, TRBD1 (6 bases). The CDR3 runs to 13 residues. The V and J ends lost 9 bases and 4 bases respectively, with 16 bases between them. Germline CDR1 and CDR2: SGHTS and YDEGEE. CDR3 coding DNA: TGTGCCACCCGGTTCAGGGGAGGCTATGGCTACACCTTC. Translating gives CATRFRGGYGYTF.

The chain has TRBV14 and TRBJ1-4, with D tentatively TRBD1 (5 bases). Trimming took off 0 bases at V and 7 bases at J, with 12 bases between the two ends. Germline CDR1 SGHDN, CDR2 FVKESK. The CDR3 spans 15 residues. CDR3 residues: CASSQDWGGGEKLFF. The CDR3 nucleotides read TGTGCCAGCAGCCAAGATTGGGGGGGAGGTGAAAAACTGTTTTTT.

This clone was recorded only once. The chain employs TRBV25-1 and TRBJ1-6; D not resolved. The germline V gene has CDR1 MGHDK and CDR2 SYGVNS. This CDR3 spans 15 amino acids. Trimming removed 3 bases from V and 0 bases from J, with 6 bases in between. The DNA for the CDR3 is TGTGCCAGCAGTGAGGGCATCTCCTATAATTCACCCCTCCACTTT. Its protein product is CASSEGISYNSPLHF.

The chain is built from TRBV7-2 and TRBJ2-2; perhaps TRBD1 as D (5 bases). Between the trimmed V and J ends, which lost 1 base and 3 bases, there was a span of 18 bases. Germline values: CDR1 SGHTA, CDR2 FQGNSA. CDR3 length: 18 amino acids. The CDR3 DNA sequence: TGTGCCAGCAGCTTAGGCCCAAGACAGTTGGGGTACACCGGGGAGCTGTTTTTT. Translation gives CASSLGPRQLGYTGELFF.